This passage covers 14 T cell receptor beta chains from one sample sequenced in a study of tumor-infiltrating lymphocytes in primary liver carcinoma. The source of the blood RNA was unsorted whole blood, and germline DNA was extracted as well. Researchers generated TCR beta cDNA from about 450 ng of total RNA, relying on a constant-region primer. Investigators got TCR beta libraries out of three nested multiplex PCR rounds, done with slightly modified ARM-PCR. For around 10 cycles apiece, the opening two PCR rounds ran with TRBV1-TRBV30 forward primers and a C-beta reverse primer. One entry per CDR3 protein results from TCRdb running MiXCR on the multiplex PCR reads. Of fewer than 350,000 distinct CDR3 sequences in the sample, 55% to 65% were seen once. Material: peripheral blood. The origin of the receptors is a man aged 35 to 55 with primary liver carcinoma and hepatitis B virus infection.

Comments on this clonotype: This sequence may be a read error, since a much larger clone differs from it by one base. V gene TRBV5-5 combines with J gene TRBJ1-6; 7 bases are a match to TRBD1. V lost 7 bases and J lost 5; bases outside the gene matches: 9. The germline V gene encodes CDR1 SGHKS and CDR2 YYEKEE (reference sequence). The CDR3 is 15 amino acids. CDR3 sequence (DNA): TGTGCCAGCTGCCATCCGGGACAGAATAATTCACCCCTCCACTTT. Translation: CASCHPGQNNSPLHF.

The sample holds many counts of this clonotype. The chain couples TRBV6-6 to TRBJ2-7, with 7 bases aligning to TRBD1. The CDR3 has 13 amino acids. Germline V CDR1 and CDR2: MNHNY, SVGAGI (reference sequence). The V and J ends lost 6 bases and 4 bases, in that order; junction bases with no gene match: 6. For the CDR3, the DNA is TGTGCCAGCAGGTCCGACAGGGCTTACGAGCAGTACTTC. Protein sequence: CASRSDRAYEQYF.

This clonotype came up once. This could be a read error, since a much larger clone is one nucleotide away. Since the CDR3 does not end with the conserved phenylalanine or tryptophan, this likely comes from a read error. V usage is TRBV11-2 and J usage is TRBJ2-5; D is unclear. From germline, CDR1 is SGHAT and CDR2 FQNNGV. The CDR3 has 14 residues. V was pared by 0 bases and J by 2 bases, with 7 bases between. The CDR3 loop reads CASSLDLWQETQYY. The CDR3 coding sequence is TGTGCCAGCAGCTTAGATTTGTGGCAAGAGACCCAGTACTAC.

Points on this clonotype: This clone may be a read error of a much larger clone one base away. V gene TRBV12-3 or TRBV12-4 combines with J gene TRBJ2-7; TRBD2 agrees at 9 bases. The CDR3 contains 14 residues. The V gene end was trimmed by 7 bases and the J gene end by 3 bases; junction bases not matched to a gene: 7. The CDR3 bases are TGTGCCAGCACCCTAGCGGGAAGGGGCTACGAGCAGTACTTC. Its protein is CASTLAGRGYEQYF.

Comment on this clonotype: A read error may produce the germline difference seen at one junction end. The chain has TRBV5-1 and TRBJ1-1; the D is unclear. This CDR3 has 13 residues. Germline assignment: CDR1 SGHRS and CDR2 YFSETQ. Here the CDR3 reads CASSAGRNTEALF. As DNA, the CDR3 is TGCGCCAGCAGTGCAGGAAGGAACACTGAAGCTCTCTTT.

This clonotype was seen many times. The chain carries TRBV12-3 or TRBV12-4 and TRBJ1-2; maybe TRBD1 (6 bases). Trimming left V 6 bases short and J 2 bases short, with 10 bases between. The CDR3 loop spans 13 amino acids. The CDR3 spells CASSNGQNYGYTF. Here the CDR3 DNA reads TGTGCCAGCAGCAATGGACAGAACTATGGCTACACCTTC.

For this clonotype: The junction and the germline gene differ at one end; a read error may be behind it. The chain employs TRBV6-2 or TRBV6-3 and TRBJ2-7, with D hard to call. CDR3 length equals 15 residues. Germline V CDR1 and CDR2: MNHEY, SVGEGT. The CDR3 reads CASSYKPGGSYEQYF. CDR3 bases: TGTGCCAGCAGTTATAAGCCTGGCGGCTCCTACGAGCAATACTTC.

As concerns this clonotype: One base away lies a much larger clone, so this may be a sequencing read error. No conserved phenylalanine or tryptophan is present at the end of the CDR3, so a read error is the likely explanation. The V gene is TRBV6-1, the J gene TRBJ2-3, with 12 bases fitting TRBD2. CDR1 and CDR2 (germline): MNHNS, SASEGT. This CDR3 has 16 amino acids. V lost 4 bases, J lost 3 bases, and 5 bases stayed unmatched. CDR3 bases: TGTGCCAGCAGTGTCCCGACTAGCGGGAGAACAGATACGCAGTATTCT. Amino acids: CASSVPTSGRTDTQYS.

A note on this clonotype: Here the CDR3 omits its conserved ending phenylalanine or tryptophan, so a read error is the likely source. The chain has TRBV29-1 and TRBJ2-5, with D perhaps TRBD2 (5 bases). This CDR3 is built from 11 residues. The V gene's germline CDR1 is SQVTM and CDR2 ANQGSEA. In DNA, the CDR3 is TGTAGCGTTGAAGAAAGAGAGACCCAGTACTCC. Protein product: CSVEERETQYS.

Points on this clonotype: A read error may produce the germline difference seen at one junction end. Here the CDR3 DNA reads TGTGCCAGCAGCCCGGACAGGACCCGCAATGAGGAGTTCTTC. This encodes CASSPDRTRNEEFF. The chain links TRBV5-4 to TRBJ2-1; 7 bases are a match to TRBD1. The CDR3 totals 14 residues. Per the germline V gene, CDR1 is SGHNT and CDR2 is YYREEE (reference sequence).

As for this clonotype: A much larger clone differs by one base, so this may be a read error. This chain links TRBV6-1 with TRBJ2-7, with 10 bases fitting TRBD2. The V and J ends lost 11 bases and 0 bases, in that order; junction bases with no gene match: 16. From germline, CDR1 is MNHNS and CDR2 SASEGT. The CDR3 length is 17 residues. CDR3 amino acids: CAAQRASGGLSSYEQYF. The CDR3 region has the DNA TGTGCCGCCCAACGGGCTAGCGGGGGTCTGAGCTCCTACGAGCAGTACTTC.

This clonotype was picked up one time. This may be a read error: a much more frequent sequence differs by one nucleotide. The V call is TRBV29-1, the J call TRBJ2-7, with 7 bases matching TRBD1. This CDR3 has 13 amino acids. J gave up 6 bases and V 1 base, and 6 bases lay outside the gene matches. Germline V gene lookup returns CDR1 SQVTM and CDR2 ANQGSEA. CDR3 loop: CSVEGQGEFEQYF. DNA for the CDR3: TGCAGCGTTGAAGGACAGGGAGAATTCGAGCAGTACTTC.

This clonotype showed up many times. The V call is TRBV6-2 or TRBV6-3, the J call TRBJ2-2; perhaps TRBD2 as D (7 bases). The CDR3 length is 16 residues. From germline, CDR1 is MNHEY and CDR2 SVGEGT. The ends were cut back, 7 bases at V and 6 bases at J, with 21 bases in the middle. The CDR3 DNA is TGTGCCAGCACTACCCCCGGGGGCGGGAGCCCCGGGGAGCTGTTTTTT. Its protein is CASTTPGGGSPGELFF.

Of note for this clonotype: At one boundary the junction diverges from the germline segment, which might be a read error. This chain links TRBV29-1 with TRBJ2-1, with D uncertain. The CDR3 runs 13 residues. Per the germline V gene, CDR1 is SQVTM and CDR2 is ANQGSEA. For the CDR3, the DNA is TGCAGCGTCCAACTTAGCTCTTACAATGAGCAGCTCTTC. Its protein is CSVQLSSYNEQLF.